This is a list of T cell receptor beta chains from one sample in a study of cytomegalovirus exposure and HLA in healthy donors. Clones were sequenced by immunoSEQ multiplex PCR, and TCRdb holds only the in-frame ones, with some missing. The top ten hold approximately 4% of the sample, which has about 120,000 clones, 79% seen once. The sequencing input was PBMCs. Receptor source: a man between 25 and 39 years old in good health and CMV-seropositive. CDR3s include the opening cysteine and the closing phenylalanine or tryptophan. The order of the fields is V gene, clone size, D gene, J gene, CDR3 protein, CDR3 DNA. D genes are given only for firm matches. Rows may omit the clone size; those that give it use once, few, many or a size class.

>TRBV4-1|-|TRBD1|TRBJ1-4
CASSFKRTGGRGNEKLFF
TGCGCCAGCAGCTTCAAAAGGACAGGGGGCCGGGGTAATGAAAAACTGTTTTTT
>TRBV5-1|-|-|TRBJ2-2
CASSYGVANTGELFF
TGCGCCAGCAGCTACGGGGTAGCGAACACCGGGGAGCTGTTTTTT
>TRBV28|-|-|TRBJ1-4
CASSVRFSREKLFF
TGTGCCAGCAGTGTGAGGTTTTCGCGTGAAAAACTGTTTTTT
>TRBV29-1|once|-|TRBJ2-2
CSVDRDSTGELFF
TGCAGCGTTGATCGGGATTCGACCGGGGAGCTGTTTTTT
>TRBV11-1|-|TRBD1|TRBJ2-5
CASSEGGEETQYF
TGTGCCAGCAGTGAAGGGGGCGAAGAGACCCAGTACTTC
>TRBV4-2|-|TRBD1|TRBJ2-1
CASSQEGTGFREQFF
TGTGCCAGCAGCCAAGAAGGGACAGGTTTTAGGGAGCAGTTCTTC
>TRBV7-9|-|-|TRBJ2-1
CASSRGVWITDEQFF
TGTGCCAGCAGCCGCGGAGTCTGGATTACTGATGAGCAGTTCTTC
>TRBV5-4|once|TRBD1|TRBJ2-7
CASSPPGTGREQYF
TGTGCCAGCAGCCCCCCGGGGACAGGGAGGGAGCAGTACTTC
>TRBV28|-|-|TRBJ2-7
CASKGGYYEQYF
TGTGCCAGCAAGGGGGGGTACTACGAGCAGTACTTC
>TRBV6-4|-|-|TRBJ2-2
CASSPEGTFTGELFF
TGTGCCAGCAGTCCGGAAGGGACATTCACCGGGGAGCTGTTTTTT
>TRBV4-1|-|TRBD1|TRBJ1-1
CASSLGQGNTEAFF
TGCGCCAGCAGCCTGGGACAGGGAAACACTGAAGCTTTCTTT
>TRBV5-4|-|TRBD2|TRBJ2-3
CASSPASSSGNSDTQYF
TGTGCCAGCAGCCCCGCAAGTAGTAGCGGGAATTCAGATACGCAGTATTTT
>TRBV27|-|-|TRBJ2-7
CASSLYPVTYEQYF
TGTGCCAGCAGTTTATACCCGGTGACCTACGAGCAGTACTTC
>TRBV4-1|-|-|TRBJ2-2
CASSALAGSHRELFF
TGCGCCAGCAGCGCTCTGGCGGGGTCCCACCGGGAGCTGTTTTTT
>TRBV5-5|-|-|TRBJ2-1
CASRLSGGNEQFF
TGTGCCAGCAGATTGTCCGGCGGCAATGAGCAGTTCTTC
>TRBV5-4|few|-|TRBJ1-1
CASSLGGLNTEAFF
TGTGCCAGCAGCTTGGGCGGGCTGAACACTGAAGCTTTCTTT
>TRBV9|-|-|TRBJ2-2
CASSVAPVMNTGELFF
TGTGCCAGCAGCGTCGCCCCAGTGATGAACACCGGGGAGCTGTTTTTT
>TRBV5-1|-|-|TRBJ2-1
CASSLEGAGYNEQFF
TGCGCCAGCAGCTTGGAAGGGGCGGGATACAATGAGCAGTTCTTC
>TRBV9|-|-|TRBJ2-2
CASSVARTNTGELFF
TGTGCCAGCAGCGTAGCTAGAACGAACACCGGGGAGCTGTTTTTT
>TRBV28|-|-|TRBJ2-1
CASSRSGLPIYNEQFF
TGTGCCAGCAGTCGGTCAGGACTACCGATCTACAATGAGCAGTTCTTC
>TRBV20-1|-|-|TRBJ1-1
CSARAYTEAFF
TGCAGTGCTAGGGCCTACACTGAAGCTTTCTTT
>TRBV28|few|-|TRBJ2-5
CASSLDMTRETQYF
TGTGCCAGCAGTCTCGACATGACGCGAGAGACCCAGTACTTC
>TRBV20-1|-|-|TRBJ2-7
CSATGTYEQYF
TGCAGTGCTACAGGGACCTACGAGCAGTACTTC
>TRBV10-3|-|TRBD1|TRBJ1-1
CAVGTGDPNTEAFF
TGTGCCGTGGGGACAGGGGACCCGAACACTGAAGCTTTCTTT
>TRBV28|-|TRBD1|TRBJ1-2
CASSLSTGVGGYTF
TGTGCCAGCAGTCTGTCGACAGGGGTCGGTGGCTACACCTTC
>TRBV4-3|-|TRBD2|TRBJ2-1
CASSQGTSGGPQFF
TGCGCCAGCAGCCAAGGAACTAGCGGGGGCCCGCAGTTCTTC
>TRBV27|-|-|TRBJ1-6
CASSPSLALNNSPLHF
TGTGCCAGCAGTCCCTCTCTGGCACTAAATAATTCACCCCTCCACTTT
>TRBV30|-|-|TRBJ2-2
CAWSPWTATGELFF
TGTGCCTGGAGCCCTTGGACAGCCACCGGGGAGCTGTTTTTT
>TRBV19|-|TRBD1|TRBJ1-2
CASSINRGTYGYTF
TGTGCCAGTAGTATAAACAGGGGTACCTATGGCTACACCTTC
>TRBV19|-|-|TRBJ2-2
CASSGERQAIGTGELFF
TGTGCCAGTAGTGGGGAGAGACAGGCCATCGGGACCGGGGAGCTGTTTTTT
>TRBV27|-|TRBD2|TRBJ2-1
CASSYGTSGTNEQFF
TGTGCCAGCAGTTACGGGACTAGCGGGACCAATGAGCAGTTCTTC
>TRBV9|-|-|TRBJ1-1
CASSVVTLQDTEAFF
TGTGCCAGCAGCGTAGTAACATTACAGGACACTGAAGCTTTCTTT
>TRBV28|-|TRBD2|TRBJ2-7
CASSLAAGGKRVEQYF
TGTGCCAGCAGTTTAGCGGCGGGAGGGAAGCGGGTCGAGCAGTACTTC
>TRBV28|-|-|TRBJ2-5
CASSLIKETQYF
TGTGCCAGCAGTCTTATTAAAGAGACCCAGTACTTC
>TRBV6-6|-|-|TRBJ1-1
CASSYQGNTEAFF
TGTGCCAGCAGTTACCAGGGGAACACTGAAGCTTTCTTT
>TRBV4-3|-|-|TRBJ1-4
CASSQDTATNEKLFF
TGCGCCAGCAGCCAAGATACAGCAACTAATGAAAAACTGTTTTTT
>TRBV6-5|few|TRBD1|TRBJ2-7
CASSLSGTGAYEQYF
TGTGCCAGCAGCTTATCCGGGACAGGGGCCTACGAGCAGTACTTC
>TRBV5-1|-|TRBD2|TRBJ2-1
CASSLSGSRNEQFF
TGCGCCAGCAGCTTAAGCGGGAGTAGGAATGAGCAGTTCTTC
>TRBV6-1|-|-|TRBJ1-5
CASSEARGVGQPQHF
TGTGCCAGCAGTGAAGCGCGGGGGGTAGGACAGCCCCAGCATTTT
>TRBV27|-|TRBD1|TRBJ1-4
CASSPAGTVNNEKLFF
TGTGCCAGCAGTCCCGCAGGGACAGTTAATAATGAAAAACTGTTTTTT
>TRBV7-9|once|-|TRBJ1-5
CASSDQGPDQPQHF
TGTGCCAGCAGTGATCAGGGGCCGGATCAGCCCCAGCATTTT
>TRBV27|-|-|TRBJ2-3
CASSSQETEPFTDTQYF
TGTGCCAGCAGTTCACAAGAGACAGAACCCTTCACAGATACGCAGTATTTT
>TRBV10-3|-|TRBD1|TRBJ1-1
CAISEGRGTEAFF
TGTGCCATCAGTGAGGGCAGGGGGACTGAAGCTTTCTTT
>TRBV28|-|TRBD1|TRBJ1-5
CASSPQGAGNQPQHF
TGTGCCAGCAGTCCCCAGGGGGCAGGCAATCAGCCCCAGCATTTT
>TRBV5-1|-|-|TRBJ1-4
CASNPGSFATNEKLFF
TGCGCCAGTAACCCAGGGTCGTTCGCAACTAATGAAAAACTGTTTTTT
>TRBV6-1|-|TRBD2|TRBJ2-7
CASSEEAGLASSEQYF
TGTGCCAGCAGTGAAGAGGCTGGACTAGCAAGTTCCGAGCAGTACTTC
>TRBV1|-|-|TRBJ1-2
CTSSQVRTGLLYGYTF
TGCACCAGCAGCCAAGTCAGGACAGGGCTCCTCTATGGCTACACCTTC